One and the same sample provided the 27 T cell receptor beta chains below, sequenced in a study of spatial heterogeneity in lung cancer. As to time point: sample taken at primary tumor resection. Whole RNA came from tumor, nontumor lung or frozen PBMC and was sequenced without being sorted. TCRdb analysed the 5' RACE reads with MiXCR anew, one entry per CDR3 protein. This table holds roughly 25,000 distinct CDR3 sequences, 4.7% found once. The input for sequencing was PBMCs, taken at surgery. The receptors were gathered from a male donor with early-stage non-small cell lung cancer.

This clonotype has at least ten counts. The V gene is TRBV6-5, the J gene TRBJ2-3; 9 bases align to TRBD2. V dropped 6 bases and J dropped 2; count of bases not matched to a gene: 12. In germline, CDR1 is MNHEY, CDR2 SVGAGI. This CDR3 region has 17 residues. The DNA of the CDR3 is TGTGCCAGCAGCCGGACAATTGCGGGGGGGCCCACAGATACGCAGTATTTT. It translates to CASSRTIAGGPTDTQYF.

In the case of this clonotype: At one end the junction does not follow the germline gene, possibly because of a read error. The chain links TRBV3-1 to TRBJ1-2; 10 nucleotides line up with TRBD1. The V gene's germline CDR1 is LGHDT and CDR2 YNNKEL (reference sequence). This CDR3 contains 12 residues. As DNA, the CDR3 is TGTGCCAGCTGGGACAGGGGCTATGACTACACCTTC. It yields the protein CASWDRGYDYTF.

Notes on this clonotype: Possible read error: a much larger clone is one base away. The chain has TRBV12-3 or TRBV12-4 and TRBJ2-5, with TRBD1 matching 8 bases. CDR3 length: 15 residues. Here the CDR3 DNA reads TGTGCCAGCAGTTCGTTAGGCAGGGGGCAAGGGACCCAGTACTTC. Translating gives CASSSLGRGQGTQYF.

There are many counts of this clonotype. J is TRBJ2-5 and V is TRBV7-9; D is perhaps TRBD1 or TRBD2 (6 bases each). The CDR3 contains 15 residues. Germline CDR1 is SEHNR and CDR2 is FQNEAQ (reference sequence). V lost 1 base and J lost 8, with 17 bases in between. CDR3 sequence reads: CASSLVDTRGGTQYF. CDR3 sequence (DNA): TGTGCCAGCAGCTTAGTGGACACCAGGGGAGGTACCCAGTACTTC.

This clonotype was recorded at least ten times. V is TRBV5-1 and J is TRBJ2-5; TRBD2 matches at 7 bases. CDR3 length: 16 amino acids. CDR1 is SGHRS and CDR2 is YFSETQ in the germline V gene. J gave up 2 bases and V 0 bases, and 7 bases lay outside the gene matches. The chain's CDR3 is CASSLAGGGKQETQYF. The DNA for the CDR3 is TGCGCCAGCAGCTTGGCGGGGGGAGGCAAGCAAGAGACCCAGTACTTC.

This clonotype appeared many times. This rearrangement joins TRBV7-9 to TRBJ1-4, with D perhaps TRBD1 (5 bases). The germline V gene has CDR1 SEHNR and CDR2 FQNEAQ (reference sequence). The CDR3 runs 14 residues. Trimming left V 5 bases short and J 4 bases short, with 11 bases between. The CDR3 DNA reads TGTGCCAGCAGCGCCGGGGCAGTTAATGAAAAACTGTTTTTT. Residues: CASSAGAVNEKLFF.

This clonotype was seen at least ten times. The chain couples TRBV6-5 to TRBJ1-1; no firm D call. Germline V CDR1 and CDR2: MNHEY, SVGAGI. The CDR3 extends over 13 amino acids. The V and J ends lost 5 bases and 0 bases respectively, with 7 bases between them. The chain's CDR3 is CASSVHLNTEAFF. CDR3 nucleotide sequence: TGTGCCAGCAGTGTACATCTGAACACTGAAGCTTTCTTT.

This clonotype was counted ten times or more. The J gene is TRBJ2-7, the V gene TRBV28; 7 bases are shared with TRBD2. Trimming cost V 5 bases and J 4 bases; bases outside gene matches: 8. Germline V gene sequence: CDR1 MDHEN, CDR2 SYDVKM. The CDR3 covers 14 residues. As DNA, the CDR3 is TGTGCCAGCAGTACATCGAGCGGGAAATACGAGCAGTACTTC. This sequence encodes CASSTSSGKYEQYF.

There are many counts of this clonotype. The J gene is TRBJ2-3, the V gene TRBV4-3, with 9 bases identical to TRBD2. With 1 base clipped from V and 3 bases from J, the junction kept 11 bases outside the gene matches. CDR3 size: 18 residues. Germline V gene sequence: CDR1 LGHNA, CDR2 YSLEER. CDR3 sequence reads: CASSQALGGGAFTDTQYF. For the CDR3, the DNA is TGCGCCAGCAGCCAAGCTCTAGGCGGGGGGGCGTTTACAGATACGCAGTATTTT.

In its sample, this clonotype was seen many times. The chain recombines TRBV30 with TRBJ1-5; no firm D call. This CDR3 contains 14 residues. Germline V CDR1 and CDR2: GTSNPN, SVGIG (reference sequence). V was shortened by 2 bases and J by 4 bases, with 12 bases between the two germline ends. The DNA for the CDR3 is TGTGCCTGGAGTCTCCGGACGGGGAATCAGCCCCAGCATTTT. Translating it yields CAWSLRTGNQPQHF.

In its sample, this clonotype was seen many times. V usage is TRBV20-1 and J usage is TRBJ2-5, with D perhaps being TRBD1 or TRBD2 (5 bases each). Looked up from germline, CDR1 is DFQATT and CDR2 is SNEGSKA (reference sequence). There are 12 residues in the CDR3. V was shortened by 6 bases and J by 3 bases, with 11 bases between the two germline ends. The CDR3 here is CSARDGKETQYF. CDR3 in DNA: TGCAGTGCAAGGGACGGAAAAGAGACCCAGTACTTC.

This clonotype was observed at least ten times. The CDR3 bases are TGCGCCAGCAGCCCCATGGGAAGTTTTACCTACGAGCAGTACTTC. Translated, it gives CASSPMGSFTYEQYF. V is TRBV5-1 and J is TRBJ2-7; D remains ambiguous. Trimming pared 4 bases from V and 2 bases from J, leaving 16 bases between. This CDR3 region has 15 residues. Germline CDR1 and CDR2: SGHRS and YFSETQ.

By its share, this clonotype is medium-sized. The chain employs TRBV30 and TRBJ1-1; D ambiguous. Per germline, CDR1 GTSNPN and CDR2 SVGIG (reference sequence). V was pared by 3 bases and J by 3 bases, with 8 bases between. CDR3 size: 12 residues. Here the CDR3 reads CAWRWSYTEAFF. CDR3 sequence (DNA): TGTGCCTGGAGATGGTCGTACACTGAAGCTTTCTTT.

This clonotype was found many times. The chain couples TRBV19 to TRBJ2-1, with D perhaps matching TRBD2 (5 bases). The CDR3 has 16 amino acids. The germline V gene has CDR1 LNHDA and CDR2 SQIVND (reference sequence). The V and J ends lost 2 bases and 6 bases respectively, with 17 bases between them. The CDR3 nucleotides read TGTGCCAGTAGTATAACCTCCGGGGTGAACCGCAATGAGCAGTTCTTC. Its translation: CASSITSGVNRNEQFF.

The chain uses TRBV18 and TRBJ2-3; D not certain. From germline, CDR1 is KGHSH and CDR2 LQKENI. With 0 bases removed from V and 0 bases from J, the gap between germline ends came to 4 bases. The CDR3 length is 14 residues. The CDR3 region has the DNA TGTGCCAGCTCACCACCGTCTAGCACAGATACGCAGTATTTT. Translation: CASSPPSSTDTQYF. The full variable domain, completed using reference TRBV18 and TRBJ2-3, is NAGVMQNPRHLVRRRGQEARLRCSPMKGHSHVYWYRQLPEEGLKFMVYLQKENIIDESGMPKERFSAEFPKEGPSILRIQQVVRGDSAAYFCASSPPSSTDTQYFGPGTRLTVL.

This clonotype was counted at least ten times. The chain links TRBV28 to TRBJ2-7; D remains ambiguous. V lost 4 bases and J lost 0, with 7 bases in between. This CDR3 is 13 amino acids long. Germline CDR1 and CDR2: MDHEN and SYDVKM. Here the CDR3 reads CASSYVNSYEQYF. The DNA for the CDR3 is TGTGCCAGCAGTTATGTAAACTCCTACGAGCAGTACTTC.

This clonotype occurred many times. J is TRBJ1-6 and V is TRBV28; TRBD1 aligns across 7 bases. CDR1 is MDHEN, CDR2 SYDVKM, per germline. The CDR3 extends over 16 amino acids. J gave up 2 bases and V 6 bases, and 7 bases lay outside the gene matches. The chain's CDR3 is CASSWGTATYNSPLHF. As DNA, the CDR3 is TGTGCCAGCAGCTGGGGGACAGCCACCTATAATTCACCCCTCCACTTT.

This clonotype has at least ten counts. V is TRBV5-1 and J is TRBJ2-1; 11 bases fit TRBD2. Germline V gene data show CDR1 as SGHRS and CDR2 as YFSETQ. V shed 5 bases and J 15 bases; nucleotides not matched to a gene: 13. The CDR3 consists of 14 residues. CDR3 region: CASRPTGTSGHGFF. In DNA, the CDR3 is TGCGCCAGCAGGCCGACCGGGACTAGCGGCCATGGGTTCTTC.

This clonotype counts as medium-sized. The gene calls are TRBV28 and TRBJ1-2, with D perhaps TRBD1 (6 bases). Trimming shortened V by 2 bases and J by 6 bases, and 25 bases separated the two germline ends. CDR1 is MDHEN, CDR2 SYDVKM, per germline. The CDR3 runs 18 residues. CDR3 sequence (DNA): TGTGCCAGCAGTTTAAGCCCGGGGGCGCAAGGACTAAGTAATGGCTACACCTTC. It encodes CASSLSPGAQGLSNGYTF.

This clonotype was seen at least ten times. DNA of the CDR3: TGTGCCATCAGTGACGGGGGAGGGCCCCCAGAGACCCAGTACTTC. Translation gives CAISDGGGPPETQYF. This sequence joins TRBV10-3 and TRBJ2-5, with TRBD2 matching 7 bases. Looked up from germline, CDR1 is ENHRY and CDR2 is SYGVKD. Unmatched junction bases numbered 8, after V lost 3 bases and J lost 4 bases. The CDR3 sequence is 15 residues long.

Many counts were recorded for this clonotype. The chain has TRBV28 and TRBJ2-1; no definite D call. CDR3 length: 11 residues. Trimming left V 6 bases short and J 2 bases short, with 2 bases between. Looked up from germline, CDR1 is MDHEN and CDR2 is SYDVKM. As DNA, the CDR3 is TGTGCCAGCAGGACCTACAATGAGCAGTTCTTC. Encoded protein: CASRTYNEQFF. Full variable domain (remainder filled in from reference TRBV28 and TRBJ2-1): DVKVTQSSRYLVKRTGEKVFLECVQDMDHENMFWYRQDPGLGLRLIYFSYDVKMKEKGDIPEGYSVSREKKERFSLILESASTNQTSMYLCASRTYNEQFFGPGTRLTVL.

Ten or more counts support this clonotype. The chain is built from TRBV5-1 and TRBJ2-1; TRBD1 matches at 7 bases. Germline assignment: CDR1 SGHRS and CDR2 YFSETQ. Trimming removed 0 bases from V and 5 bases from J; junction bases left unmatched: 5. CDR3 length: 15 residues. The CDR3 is CASSLEGAKNNEQFF. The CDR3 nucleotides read TGCGCCAGCAGCTTGGAGGGGGCCAAGAACAATGAGCAGTTCTTC.

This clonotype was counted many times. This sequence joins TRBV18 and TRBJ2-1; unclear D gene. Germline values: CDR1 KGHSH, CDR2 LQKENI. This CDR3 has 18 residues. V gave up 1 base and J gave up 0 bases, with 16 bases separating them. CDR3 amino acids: CASSPLTLDVSSYNEQFF. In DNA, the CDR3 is TGTGCCAGCTCACCACTTACCCTTGACGTGAGCTCCTACAATGAGCAGTTCTTC.

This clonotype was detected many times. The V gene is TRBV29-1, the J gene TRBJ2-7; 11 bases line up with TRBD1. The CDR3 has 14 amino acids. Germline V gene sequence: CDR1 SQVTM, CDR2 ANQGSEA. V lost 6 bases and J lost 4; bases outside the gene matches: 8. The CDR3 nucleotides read TGCAGCGTAGTAGCCGGGACAGGGGGTTACGAGCAGTACTTC. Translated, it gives CSVVAGTGGYEQYF.

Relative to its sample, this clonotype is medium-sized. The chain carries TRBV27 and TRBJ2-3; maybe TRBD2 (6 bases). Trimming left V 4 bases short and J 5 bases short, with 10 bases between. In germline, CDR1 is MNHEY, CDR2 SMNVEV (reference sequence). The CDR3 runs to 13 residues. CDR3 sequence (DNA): TGTGCCAGCAGTTCTACCGGGAGAGATACGCAGTATTTT. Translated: CASSSTGRDTQYF.

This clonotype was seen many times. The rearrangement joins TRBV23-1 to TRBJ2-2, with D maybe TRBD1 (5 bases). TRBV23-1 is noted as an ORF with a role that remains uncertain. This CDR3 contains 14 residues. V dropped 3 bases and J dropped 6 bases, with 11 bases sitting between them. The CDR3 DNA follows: TGCGCCAGCAGTCACGACAGAATCGCCGGGGAGCTGTTTTTT. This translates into CASSHDRIAGELFF.

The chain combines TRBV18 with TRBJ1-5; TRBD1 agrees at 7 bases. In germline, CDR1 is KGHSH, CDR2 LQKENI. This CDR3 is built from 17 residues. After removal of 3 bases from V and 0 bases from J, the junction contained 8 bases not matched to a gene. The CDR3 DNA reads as TGTGCCAGCTCACCTAGAGGGACAGCGGATAGCAATCAGCCCCAGCATTTT. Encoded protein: CASSPRGTADSNQPQHF.